This T cell receptor (beta chain) was identified in a study of T-cell memory formation after mild COVID-19. About the study: Largely donor-specific TCR clusters were found.

Researchers used 5'RACE with constant-segment primers to make TCR alpha and TCR beta cDNA libraries that carry sample barcodes and UMIs. Via MiXCR, TCRdb re-called the 5' RACE reads, giving one row per CDR3 protein. The sample shows 150,000 to 200,000 distinct CDR3 sequences, about 28% of them seen only once. Study-wide findings and caveats: Contracting clones from day 15 to 85 showed balanced CD4/CD8; later expanders favored CD4+. The SARS-CoV-2 specificity of second-wave clones reaching peak at day 37 remained unverified.

Deletions cut 4 bases from V and 9 bases from J, with 10 bases between. This CDR3 contains 12 residues. Germline CDR1 MNHEY, CDR2 SVGEGT. Comment on this clonotype: Its target is not known.

Sequenced: PBMCs or a T cell subset sorted from them (not recorded which). The rearrangement uses TRBV6-2 or TRBV6-3 and TRBJ2-1, with D uncertain. The source is an adult woman who had mild COVID-19 (a few samples of this study predate the infection). Cell type and time point are not known. CDR3 sequence (DNA): TGTGCCAGCAGTTTCTCTCGTTCTGAGCAGTTCTTC. Its protein product is CASSFSRSEQFF.